This T cell receptor (beta chain) was sequenced for a study of T cell responses to AZD1222 COVID-19 vaccine. Study-level background: Some second doses came at about 4 weeks and others at about 12 weeks; these were pooled. General study findings and limits: Researchers took repertoire samples only after the peak T cell response had come.

About this clone itself: As yet, its antigen is unknown.

Clones were read by immunoSEQ multiplex PCR, and TCRdb kept only the in-frame ones, dropping some. The sample holds 75,000 to 100,000 clones, around 87% seen once. Between the trimmed V and J ends, which lost 5 bases and 5 bases, there was a span of 16 bases. CDR3 length: 15 residues. CDR1 is LNHDA, CDR2 SQIVND, per germline (reference sequence). The receptor was derived from an adult in good health. This chain joins TRBV19 and TRBJ1-5; D ambiguous. The source was peripheral blood, collected on day 0 of AZD1222 vaccination. The CDR3 sequence is CASSPSVGSYQPQHF. CDR3 sequence (DNA): TGTGCCAGTAGTCCGAGTGTAGGGAGCTATCAGCCCCAGCATTTT.